The sample holds many counts of the clone carrying this T cell receptor beta chain. The antigen remains unidentified. This entry is derived from a study of identical twins. Whole-study results and caveats: Weaker excess twin sharing was seen among beta out-of-frame sequences.

CDR3 size: 10 residues. CDR1 SEHNR and CDR2 FQNEAQ come from the germline V gene (reference sequence). Trimming removed 4 bases from V and 6 bases from J, with 1 base in between. A single record per CDR3 protein comes from TCRdb applying MiXCR to the 5' RACE reads. The sample lists just under 650,000 distinct CDR3 sequences; under 8.5% were seen once. The sample was also linked to a second study, of yellow fever vaccine responses in identical twins.

V and J are TRBV7-9 and TRBJ2-1, with D unclear. What was sequenced was PBMCs. This receptor was obtained from a woman between 18 and 29 years old in good health. In DNA, the CDR3 is TGTGCCAGCAGCTCCAATGAGCAGTTCTTC. Its protein is CASSSNEQFF.